The 8 T cell receptor beta chains below come from one sample, sequenced in a study of T cells in Graves' hyperthyroidism and ophthalmopathy. RNA transcripts gave rise to amplified TCR beta CDR3 regions. An initial round of RT-PCR targeting the TCR CDR3 relied on the HTBI primer set. From the multiplex PCR reads, TCRdb called clonotypes with MiXCR, one entry per CDR3 protein. The table includes about 640,000 distinct CDR3 sequences, around 15% detected once. The sample was blood. The receptors here all came from a woman in her forties or fifties with Graves' ophthalmopathy.

The V and J genes are TRBV19 and TRBJ1-2; D gene ambiguous. The germline V and J ends were trimmed by 8 bases and 2 bases, with 12 bases remaining between them. The CDR3 is 13 amino acids. Germline CDR1 and CDR2: LNHDA and SQIVND (reference sequence). The CDR3 region is CASGRLRNYGYTF. The CDR3 nucleotides are TGTGCCAGTGGGAGGCTGCGGAACTATGGCTACACCTTC.

This clonotype was detected many times. The chain carries TRBV30 and TRBJ1-1; D unclear. Germline V gene lookup returns CDR1 GTSNPN and CDR2 SVGIG (reference sequence). The germline V and J ends were trimmed by 3 bases and 2 bases, with 10 bases remaining between them. This CDR3 has 13 amino acids. The CDR3 nucleotides read TGTGCCTGGAGCGATCAGGCAAACACTGAAGCTTTCTTT. It specifies CAWSDQANTEAFF.

In this sample, this clonotype turned up a few times. The V gene is TRBV3-1, the J gene TRBJ2-4; 8 bases are shared with TRBD1. The CDR3 spans 15 residues. The germline gives CDR1 LGHDT, CDR2 YNNKEL (reference sequence). V trimming: 2 bases; J trimming: 6 bases; junction bases outside the gene matches: 6. The CDR3 region is CASSQPGGLLNIQYF. The CDR3 DNA sequence: TGTGCCAGCAGCCAACCAGGGGGCCTCTTAAACATTCAGTACTTC.

This clonotype was observed a handful of times. A much larger clone differs from this one at a single base, so this may be a read error. As the CDR3 is not closed by the conserved phenylalanine or tryptophan, this likely results from a read error. The chain combines TRBV28 with TRBJ1-2; no reliable D call. V was cut by 3 bases and J by 6 bases, with 11 bases left in between. Germline CDR1 and CDR2: MDHEN and SYDVKM. CDR3 length: 13 amino acids. The DNA for the CDR3 is TGTGCCAGCAGTTTCCAACTGGGCGATGGCTACACCCTC. Translating it yields CASSFQLGDGYTL.

This clonotype was recorded many times. The rearrangement joins TRBV9 to TRBJ2-1, with D tentatively TRBD2 (6 bases). CDR1 and CDR2 from the germline V gene are SGDLS and YYNGEE. This CDR3 comprises 17 residues. Trimming took 0 bases from V and 5 from J, leaving 18 bases between them. DNA for the CDR3: TGTGCCAGCAGCGTAGAGGCGTTGGAGGGACGCCACAATGAGCAGTTCTTC. Amino acid sequence: CASSVEALEGRHNEQFF.

This clonotype was seen many times. CDR3: CASSRTSNQETQYF. The CDR3 DNA sequence: TGTGCCAGCAGCCGGACTAGCAACCAAGAGACCCAGTACTTC. The genes are TRBV2 and TRBJ2-5, with 8 bases identical to TRBD2. The ends lost 6 bases at V and 0 bases at J; junction bases unmatched: 3. Germline CDR1 SNHLY, CDR2 FYNNEI. The CDR3 is 14 amino acids.

This clonotype was observed many times. The chain uses TRBV28 and TRBJ2-6; D not certain. The germline CDR1 and CDR2 sequences are MDHEN and SYDVKM. This CDR3 has 13 residues. The V end lost 8 bases, the J end lost 2 bases, and 7 bases lay between the germline ends. The CDR3 coding sequence is TGTGCCAGCGTGGGTGCTGGGGCCAACGTCCTGACTTTC. It encodes CASVGAGANVLTF.

The chain has TRBV28 and TRBJ1-2; D ambiguous. V lost 3 bases to trimming and J lost 7 bases, with 9 bases between them. Germline lookup yields CDR1 MDHEN and CDR2 SYDVKM. This CDR3 has 12 amino acids. The CDR3 DNA is TGTGCCAGCAGTTTCGTAGCAGCTGGCTACACCTTC. It codes for CASSFVAAGYTF.